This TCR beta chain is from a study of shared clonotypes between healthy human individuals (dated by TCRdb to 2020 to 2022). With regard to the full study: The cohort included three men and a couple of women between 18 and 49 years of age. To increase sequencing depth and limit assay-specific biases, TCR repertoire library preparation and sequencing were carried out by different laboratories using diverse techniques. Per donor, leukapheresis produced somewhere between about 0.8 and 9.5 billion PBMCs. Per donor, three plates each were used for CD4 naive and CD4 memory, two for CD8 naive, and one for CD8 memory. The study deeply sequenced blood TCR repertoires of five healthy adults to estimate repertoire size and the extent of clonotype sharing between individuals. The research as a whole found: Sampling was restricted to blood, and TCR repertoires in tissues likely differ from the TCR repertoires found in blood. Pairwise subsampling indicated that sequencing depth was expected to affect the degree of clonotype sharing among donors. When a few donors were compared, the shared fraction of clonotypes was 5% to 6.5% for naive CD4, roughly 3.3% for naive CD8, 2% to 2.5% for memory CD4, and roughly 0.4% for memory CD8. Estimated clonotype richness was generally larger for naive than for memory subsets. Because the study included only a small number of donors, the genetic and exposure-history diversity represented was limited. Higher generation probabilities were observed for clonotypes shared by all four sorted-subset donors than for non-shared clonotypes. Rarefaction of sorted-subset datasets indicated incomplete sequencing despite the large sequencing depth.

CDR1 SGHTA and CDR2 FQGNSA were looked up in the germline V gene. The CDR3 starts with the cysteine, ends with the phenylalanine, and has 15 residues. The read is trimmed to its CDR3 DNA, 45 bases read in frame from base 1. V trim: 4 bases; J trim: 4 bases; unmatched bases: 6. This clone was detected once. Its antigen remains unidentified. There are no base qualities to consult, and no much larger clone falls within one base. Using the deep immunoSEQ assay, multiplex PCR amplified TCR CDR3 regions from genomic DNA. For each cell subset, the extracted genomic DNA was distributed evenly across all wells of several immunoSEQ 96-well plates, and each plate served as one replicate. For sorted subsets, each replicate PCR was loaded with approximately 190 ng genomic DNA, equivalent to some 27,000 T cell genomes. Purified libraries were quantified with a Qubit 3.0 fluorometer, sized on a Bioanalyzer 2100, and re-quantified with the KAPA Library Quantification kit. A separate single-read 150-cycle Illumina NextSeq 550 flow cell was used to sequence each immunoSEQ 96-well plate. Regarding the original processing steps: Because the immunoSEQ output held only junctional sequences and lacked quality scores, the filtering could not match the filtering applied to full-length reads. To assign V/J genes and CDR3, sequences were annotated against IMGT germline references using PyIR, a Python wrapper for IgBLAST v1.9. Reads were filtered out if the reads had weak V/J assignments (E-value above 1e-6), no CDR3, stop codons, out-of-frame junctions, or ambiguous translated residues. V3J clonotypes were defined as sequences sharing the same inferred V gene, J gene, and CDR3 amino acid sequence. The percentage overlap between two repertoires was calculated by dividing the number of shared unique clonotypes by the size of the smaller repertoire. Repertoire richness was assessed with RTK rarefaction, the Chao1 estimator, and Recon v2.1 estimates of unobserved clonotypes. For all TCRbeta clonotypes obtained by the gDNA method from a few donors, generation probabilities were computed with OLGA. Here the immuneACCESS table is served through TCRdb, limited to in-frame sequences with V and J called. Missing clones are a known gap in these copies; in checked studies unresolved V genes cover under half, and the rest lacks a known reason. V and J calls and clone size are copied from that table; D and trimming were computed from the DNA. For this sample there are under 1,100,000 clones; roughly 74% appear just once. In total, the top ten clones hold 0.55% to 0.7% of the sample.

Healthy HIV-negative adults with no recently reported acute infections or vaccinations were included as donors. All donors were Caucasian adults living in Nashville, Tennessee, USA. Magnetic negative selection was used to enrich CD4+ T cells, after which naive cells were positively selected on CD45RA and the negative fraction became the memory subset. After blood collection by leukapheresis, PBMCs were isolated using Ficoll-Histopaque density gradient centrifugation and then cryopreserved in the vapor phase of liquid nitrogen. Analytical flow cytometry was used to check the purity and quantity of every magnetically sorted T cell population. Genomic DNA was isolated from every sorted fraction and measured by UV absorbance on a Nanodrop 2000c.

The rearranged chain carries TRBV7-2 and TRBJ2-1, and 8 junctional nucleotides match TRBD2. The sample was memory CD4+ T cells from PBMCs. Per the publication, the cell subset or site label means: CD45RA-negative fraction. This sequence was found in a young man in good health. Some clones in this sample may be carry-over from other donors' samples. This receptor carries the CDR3 CASSSGTSGYNEQFF. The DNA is TGTGCCAGCAGCTCGGGAACTAGCGGATACAATGAGCAGTTCTTC.